This T cell receptor (beta chain) is drawn from a study of T cells after yellow fever vaccination. Background on the study: The fractions with low cell numbers were processed using SMART-Seq v4 Ultra Low Input.

The authors made TCR cDNA by 5'RACE template switching, adding a universal primer site and UMIs. TCRdb itself ran the 5' RACE reads through MiXCR, one entry per CDR3 protein. This repertoire shows more than 200,000 distinct CDR3 sequences, more than 3.5% found once; its top ten account for approximately 18%. Study-wide findings and caveats: Although most clonotypes did not, a small share appeared in both CD4 and CD8 compartments. Primary-vaccination clones mostly resurfaced post-booster (just under 98% CD4, more than 80% CD8).

Germline-derived CDR1 and CDR2 are SGHTA and FQGNSA. The CDR3 runs 18 residues. The V gene end was trimmed by 5 bases and the J gene end by 3 bases; junction bases not matched to a gene: 9. This clonotype was counted ten times or more. What it binds is not known. This material consisted of PBMCs, taken 15 days after the yellow fever booster vaccination. The gene calls are TRBV7-2 and TRBJ2-3; 15 nucleotides align to TRBD2. The sequence derives from a man younger than 30 who received the YFV17D yellow fever vaccine. The CDR3 here is CASSPYGLAGGWTDTQYF. CDR3 nucleotides: TGTGCCAGCAGCCCTTATGGACTAGCGGGGGGGTGGACAGATACGCAGTATTTT.